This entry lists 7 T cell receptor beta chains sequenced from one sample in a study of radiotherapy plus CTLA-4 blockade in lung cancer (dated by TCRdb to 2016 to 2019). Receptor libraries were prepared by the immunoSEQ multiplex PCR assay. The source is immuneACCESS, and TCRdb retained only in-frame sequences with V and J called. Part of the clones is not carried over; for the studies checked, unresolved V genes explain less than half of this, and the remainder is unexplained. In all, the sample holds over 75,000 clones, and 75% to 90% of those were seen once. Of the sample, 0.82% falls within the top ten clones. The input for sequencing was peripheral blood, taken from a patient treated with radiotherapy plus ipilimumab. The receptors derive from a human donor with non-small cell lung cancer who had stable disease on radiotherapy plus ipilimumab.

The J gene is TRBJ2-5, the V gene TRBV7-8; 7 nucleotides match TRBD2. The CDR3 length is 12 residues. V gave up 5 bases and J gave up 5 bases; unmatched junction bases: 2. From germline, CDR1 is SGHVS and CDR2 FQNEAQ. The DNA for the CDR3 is TGTGCCAGCAGCCGGGGGGTCGAGACCCAGTACTTC. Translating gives CASSRGVETQYF.

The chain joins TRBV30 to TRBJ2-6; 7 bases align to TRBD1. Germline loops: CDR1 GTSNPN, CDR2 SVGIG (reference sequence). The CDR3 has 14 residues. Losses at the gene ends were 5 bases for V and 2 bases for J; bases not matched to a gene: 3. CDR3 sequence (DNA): TGTGCCTGGGACAGGGTTACTGGGGCCAACGTCCTGACTTTC. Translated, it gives CAWDRVTGANVLTF.

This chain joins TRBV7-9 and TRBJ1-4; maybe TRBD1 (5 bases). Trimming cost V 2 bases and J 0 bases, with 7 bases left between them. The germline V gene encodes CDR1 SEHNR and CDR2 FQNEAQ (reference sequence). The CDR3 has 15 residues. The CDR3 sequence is CASSLSQATNEKLFF. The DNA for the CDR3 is TGTGCCAGCAGCTTATCACAGGCAACTAATGAAAAACTGTTTTTT.

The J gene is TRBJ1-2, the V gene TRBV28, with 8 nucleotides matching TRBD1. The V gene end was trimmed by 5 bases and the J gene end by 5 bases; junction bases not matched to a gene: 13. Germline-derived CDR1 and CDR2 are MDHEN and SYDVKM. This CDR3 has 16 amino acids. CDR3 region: CASSHSDREDLYGYTF. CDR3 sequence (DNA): TGTGCCAGCAGTCACTCGGACAGGGAGGACCTATATGGCTACACCTTC.

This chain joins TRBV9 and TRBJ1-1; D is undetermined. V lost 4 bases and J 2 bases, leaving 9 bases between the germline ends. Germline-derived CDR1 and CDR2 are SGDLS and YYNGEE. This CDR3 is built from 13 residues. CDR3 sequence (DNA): TGTGCCAGCAGCTTAGAGATTAACACTGAAGCTTTCTTT. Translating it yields CASSLEINTEAFF.

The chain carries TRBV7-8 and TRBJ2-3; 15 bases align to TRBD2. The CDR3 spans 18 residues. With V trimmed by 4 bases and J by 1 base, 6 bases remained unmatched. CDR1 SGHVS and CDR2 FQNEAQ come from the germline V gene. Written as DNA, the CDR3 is TGTGCCAGCAGCTCTGGACTAGCGGGGGGGCGGGGCACAGATACGCAGTATTTT. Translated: CASSSGLAGGRGTDTQYF.

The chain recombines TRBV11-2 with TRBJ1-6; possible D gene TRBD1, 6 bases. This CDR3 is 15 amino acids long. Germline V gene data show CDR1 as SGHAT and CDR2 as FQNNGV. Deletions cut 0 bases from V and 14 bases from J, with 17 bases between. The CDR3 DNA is TGTGCCAGCAGCTTAGATCCAGGGGCCCCGGGGACCCTCCACTTT. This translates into CASSLDPGAPGTLHF.